The present entry profiles one T cell receptor beta chain with its context. Primers for the PCR totalled 60 Vbeta and 13 Jbeta. Original handling: The authors later counted roughly 79 million unique TCR beta chains, some 11 million of them shared. The protocol was immunoSEQ multiplex PCR, while the TCRdb copy is restricted to in-frame clones and leaves out a portion. V and J calls and clone size are given by that table; D and trimming were obtained from the DNA. This table holds around 78,000 clones, about 78% found once. This CDR3 spans 15 amino acids. J gave up 7 bases and V 2 bases, and 7 bases lay outside the gene matches. CDR1 is GTSNPN, CDR2 SVGIG, per germline (reference sequence). This sample is part of a study of cytomegalovirus exposure and HLA in healthy donors.

The V call is TRBV30, the J call TRBJ2-3; 12 bases match TRBD2. This receptor was obtained from a male donor in good health and CMV-seronegative. The material sequenced was PBMCs. The CDR3 nucleotides are TGTGCCTGGAGTTTTAGGACTAGCGGGACCAATACGCAGTATTTT. Translating gives CAWSFRTSGTNTQYF.